This T cell receptor (beta chain) originates from a study of T-cell reconstitution after alpha-beta-depleted transplantation in children. Findings of the study overall: A year had passed since transplant, and T-cell counts and diversity by then came mostly from newly produced T cells. Two months or so post-transplant, alpha-beta T cells reportedly derived from several hundred expanded graft clones. Some patients owed their high day-60 TCRbeta diversity to surviving recipient T cells and thymic progenitors.

This clonotype showed up just a few times. No antigen is known for it. Construction of the TCRbeta library involved unique molecular identifiers. One entry per CDR3 protein results from TCRdb running MiXCR on the PCR reads. The table lists a few hundred thousand distinct CDR3 sequences, roughly 13% of them singletons, with around 2.2% in the top ten. The V gene's germline CDR1 is MDHEN and CDR2 SYDVKM. The CDR3 extends over 14 amino acids. Trimming removed 6 bases at V and 5 bases at J, with 14 bases between. V and J are TRBV28 and TRBJ1-5; no reliable D call. The sample here was PBMCs, mostly from graft donor cells, taken 360 days after TCRalphabeta/CD19-depleted stem cell transplant. The origin of this receptor is a male patient aged 10 to 17 who had a stem cell transplant for acute myeloid leukemia, so the T cells may come from the graft donor. For the CDR3, the DNA is TGTGCCAGCAGCCCCGATTTACGGGATCAGCCCCAGCATTTT. It encodes CASSPDLRDQPQHF.